This T cell receptor beta chain comes out of a study of cytomegalovirus exposure and HLA in healthy donors. Whole-study context: Some 85 million unique TCRs from HLA-typed donors were held in an early data release.

Whole-study results and caveats: Among TCR beta chains, those listed as cytomegalovirus-associated numbered roughly 150.

The PCR ran on 60 Vbeta and 13 Jbeta primers. TCRdb's copy holds only in-frame clones and misses some; the assay was immunoSEQ multiplex PCR. Of roughly 100,000 clones listed, under 80% are singletons. As to this clone: The antigen is not known.

This clonotype was obtained from a middle-aged man in good health and CMV-seronegative. The sample consisted of PBMCs.

The CDR3 loop reads CASSYSEDRDLDTQYF. DNA for the CDR3: TGTGCCAGCAGTTACTCCGAAGACAGGGACTTAGATACGCAGTATTTT. The rearrangement uses TRBV6-6 and TRBJ2-3, with D possibly matching TRBD1 (7 bases). V was pared by 0 bases and J by 5 bases, with 15 bases between. Germline V CDR1 and CDR2: MNHNY, SVGAGI (reference sequence). The CDR3 is 16 amino acids.